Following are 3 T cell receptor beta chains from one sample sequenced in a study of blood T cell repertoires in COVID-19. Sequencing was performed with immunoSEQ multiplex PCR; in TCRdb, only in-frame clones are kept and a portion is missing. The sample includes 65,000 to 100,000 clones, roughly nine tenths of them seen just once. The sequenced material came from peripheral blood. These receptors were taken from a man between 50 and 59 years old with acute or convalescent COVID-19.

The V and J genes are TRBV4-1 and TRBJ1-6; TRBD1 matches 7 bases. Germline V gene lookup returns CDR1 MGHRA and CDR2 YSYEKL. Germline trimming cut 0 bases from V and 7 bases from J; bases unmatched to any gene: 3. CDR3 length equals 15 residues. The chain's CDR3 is CASSQDPGGNSPLHF. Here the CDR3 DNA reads TGCGCCAGCAGCCAAGATCCAGGGGGAAATTCACCCCTCCACTTT.

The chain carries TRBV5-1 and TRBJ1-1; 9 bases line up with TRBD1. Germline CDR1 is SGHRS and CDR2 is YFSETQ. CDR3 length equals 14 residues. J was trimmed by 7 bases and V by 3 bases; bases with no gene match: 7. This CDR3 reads CASSSPPGQGEAFF. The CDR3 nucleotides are TGCGCCAGCAGCTCCCCCCCGGGACAGGGTGAAGCTTTCTTT.

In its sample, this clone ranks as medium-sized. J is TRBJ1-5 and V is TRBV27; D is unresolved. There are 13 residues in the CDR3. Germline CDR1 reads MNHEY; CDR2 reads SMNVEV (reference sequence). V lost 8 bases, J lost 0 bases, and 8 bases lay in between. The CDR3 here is CASAIYSNQPQHF. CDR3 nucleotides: TGTGCCAGCGCGATCTATAGCAATCAGCCCCAGCATTTT.